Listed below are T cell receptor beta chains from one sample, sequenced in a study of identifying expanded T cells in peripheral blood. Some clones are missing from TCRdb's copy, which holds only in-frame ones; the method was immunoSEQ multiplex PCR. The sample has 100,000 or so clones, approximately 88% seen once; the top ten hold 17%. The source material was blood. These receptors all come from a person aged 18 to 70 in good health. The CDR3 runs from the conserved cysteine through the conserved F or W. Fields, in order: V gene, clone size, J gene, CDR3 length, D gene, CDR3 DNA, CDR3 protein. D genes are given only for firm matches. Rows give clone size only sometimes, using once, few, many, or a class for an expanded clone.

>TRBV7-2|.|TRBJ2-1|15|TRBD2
TGTGCCAGCACCCGGGGGGGTCGGAGGATCAATGAGCAGTTCTTC
CASTRGGRRINEQFF
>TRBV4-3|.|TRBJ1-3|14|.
TGCGCCAGCAGCCTTAAGTTCGACGGAAACACCATATATTTT
CASSLKFDGNTIYF
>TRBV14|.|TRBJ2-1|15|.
TGTGCCAGCAGCCAAGATGTTGGCGGGATTAGTGAGCAGTTCTTC
CASSQDVGGISEQFF
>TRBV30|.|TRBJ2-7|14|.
TGTGCCTGGAGGGGGCCCTCAAGGTCCTACGAGCAGTACTTC
CAWRGPSRSYEQYF
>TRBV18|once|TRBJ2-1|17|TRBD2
TGTGCCAGCTCACCATCCACTCGAGCGGGGAACGACAATGAGCAGTTCTTC
CASSPSTRAGNDNEQFF
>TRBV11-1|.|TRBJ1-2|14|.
TGTGCCAGCAGAGCGGGGGCGCTTAACGGTGGCTACACCTTC
CASRAGALNGGYTF
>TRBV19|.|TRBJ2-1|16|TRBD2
TGTGCCAGTAACTCTTATCGGGGGGTACCCAACAATGAGCAGTTCTTC
CASNSYRGVPNNEQFF
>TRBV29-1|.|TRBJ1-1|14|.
TGCAGCGTTGAGGATCCCAGGGGCGGGAATGAAGCTTTCTTT
CSVEDPRGGNEAFF
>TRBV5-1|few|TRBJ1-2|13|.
TGCGCCAGCAGCTTGGGGGCAAACTATGGCTACACCTTC
CASSLGANYGYTF
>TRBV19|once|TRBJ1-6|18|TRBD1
TGTGCCAGTAGTCCGACGGGACAGGGGGCGAAATCCGAGACACCCCTCCACTTT
CASSPTGQGAKSETPLHF
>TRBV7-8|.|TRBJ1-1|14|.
TGTGCCAGCAGCTTAGCCGAGGGGAACACTGAAGCTTTCTTT
CASSLAEGNTEAFF
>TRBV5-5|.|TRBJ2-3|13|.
TGTGCCAGCAGCTTGAGGGGCCAGGATACGCAGTATTTT
CASSLRGQDTQYF
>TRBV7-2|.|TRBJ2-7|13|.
TGTGCCAGCAGCTTAGAGGCAGCCTACGAGCAGTACTTC
CASSLEAAYEQYF
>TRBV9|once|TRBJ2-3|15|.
TGTGCCAGCAGCCCGGTGGGAGACGGCACAGATACGCAGTATTTT
CASSPVGDGTDTQYF
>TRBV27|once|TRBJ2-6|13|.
TGTGCCAGCAGTGTGGCTCGGGCCAACGTCCTGACTTTC
CASSVARANVLTF
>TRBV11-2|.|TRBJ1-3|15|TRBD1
TGTGCCAGCAGAAACACCGGGACAGCTGGAAACACCATATATTTT
CASRNTGTAGNTIYF
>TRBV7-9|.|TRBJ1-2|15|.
TGTGCCAGCAGCCGCCTTCGACAAGATGGTTATGGCTACACCTTC
CASSRLRQDGYGYTF
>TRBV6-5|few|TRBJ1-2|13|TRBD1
TGTGCCAGCAGTTTGACAGGGGGCTATGGCTACACCTTC
CASSLTGGYGYTF
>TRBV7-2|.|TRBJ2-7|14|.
TGTGCCAGCAGCTTAGGGGCCCTCTCCTACGAGCAGTACTTC
CASSLGALSYEQYF
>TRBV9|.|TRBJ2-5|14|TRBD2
TGTGCCAGACTAGCGGGGGGCCGTGTGGAGACCCAGTACTTC
CARLAGGRVETQYF
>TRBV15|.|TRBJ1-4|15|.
TGTGCCACCAGCAGAGATCGGGGCAGTAGTGAAAAACTGTTTTTT
CATSRDRGSSEKLFF
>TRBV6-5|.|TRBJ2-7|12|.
TGTGCCACCCTCCGGGACACTTACGAGCAGTACTTC
CATLRDTYEQYF
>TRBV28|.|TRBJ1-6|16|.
TGTGCCAGCAGTTACAGCCGACAGGCTTATAATTCACCCCTCCACTTT
CASSYSRQAYNSPLHF
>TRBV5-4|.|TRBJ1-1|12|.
TGTGCCAGCAGCTCCTATAACACTGAAGCTTTCTTT
CASSSYNTEAFF
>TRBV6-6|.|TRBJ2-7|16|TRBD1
TGTGCCAGCAGTTTCCGCCCGACAGGGTCGAACTACGAGCAGTACTTC
CASSFRPTGSNYEQYF
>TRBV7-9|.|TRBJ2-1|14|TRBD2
TGTGCCACCCAAAGCGGGGGGAACTACAATGAGCAGTTCTTC
CATQSGGNYNEQFF
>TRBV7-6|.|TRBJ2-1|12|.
TGTGCCAGCAGCTACGGTTGGGATGAGCAGTTCTTC
CASSYGWDEQFF
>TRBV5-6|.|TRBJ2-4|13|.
TGTGCCAGCAGCAATCAGGATAAAAACATTCAGTACTTC
CASSNQDKNIQYF
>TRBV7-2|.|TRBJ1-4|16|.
TGTGCCAGCAGCATAAACAGGGCTTTGACTAATGAAAAACTGTTTTTT
CASSINRALTNEKLFF
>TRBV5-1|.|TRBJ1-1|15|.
TGCGCCAGCAGCCACCCCGGGCAGATGAACACTGAAGCTTTCTTT
CASSHPGQMNTEAFF
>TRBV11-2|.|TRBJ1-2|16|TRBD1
TGTGCCAGCAGCTTGGGCAGGGGGCGCAGAGGCTATGGCTACACCTTC
CASSLGRGRRGYGYTF
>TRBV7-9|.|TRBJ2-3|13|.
TGTGCCAGCAGCTGGGCCGAGACAGATACGCAGTATTTT
CASSWAETDTQYF
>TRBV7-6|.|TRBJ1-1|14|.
TGTGCCAGCAGCTTAGAGGGGGGGGTTAGGGAAGCTTTCTTT
CASSLEGGVREAFF
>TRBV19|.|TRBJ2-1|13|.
TGTGCCAGTAGCCCCGGACATCTCGGTGAGCAGTTCTTC
CASSPGHLGEQFF
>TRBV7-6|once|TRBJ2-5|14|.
TGTGCCAGCAGCCTACAGGGAGGGGCGGAGACCCAGTACTTC
CASSLQGGAETQYF
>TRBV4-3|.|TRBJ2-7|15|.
TGCGCCAGCAGCCAAGAGCAGACGCGCCCCTACGAGCAGTACTTC
CASSQEQTRPYEQYF
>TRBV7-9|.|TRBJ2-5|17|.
TGTGCCAGCAGCTTAGCGGGGAGAGGGGAAGGCCAAGAGACCCAGTACTTC
CASSLAGRGEGQETQYF
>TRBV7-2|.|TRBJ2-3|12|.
TGTGCCAGCAGCAGTACCGGACTTACGCAGTATTTT
CASSSTGLTQYF
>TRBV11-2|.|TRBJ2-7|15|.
TGTGCCAGCAGACGGGGGGCGGGGCCCTCCTACGAGCAGTACTTC
CASRRGAGPSYEQYF
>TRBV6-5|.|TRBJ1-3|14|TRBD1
TGTGCCAGCGGGCGGACAGGGGAGTCGAACACCATATATTTT
CASGRTGESNTIYF
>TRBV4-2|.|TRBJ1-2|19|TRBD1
TGTGCCAGCAGCCCTACCGGGAAGGGACAGGGGGCTACGACTTATGGCTACACCTTC
CASSPTGKGQGATTYGYTF
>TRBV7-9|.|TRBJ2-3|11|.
TGTGCCAGCGGGAGAACAGATACGCAGTATTTT
CASGRTDTQYF
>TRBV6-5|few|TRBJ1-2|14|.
TGTGCCAGCAGTTACTCTCAGGGGTCGGGTGGCTACACCTTC
CASSYSQGSGGYTF
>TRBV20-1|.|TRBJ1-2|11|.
TGCAGTGCCCGAGCGGGCTATGGCTACACCTTC
CSARAGYGYTF
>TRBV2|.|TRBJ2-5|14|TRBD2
TGTGCCACCCAATGGGACCTAGCGGGGGAGACCCAGTACTTC
CATQWDLAGETQYF
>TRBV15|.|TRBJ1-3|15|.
TGTGCCACCAGCCCACGGGGGGGGGCGCGAAACACCATATATTTT
CATSPRGGARNTIYF
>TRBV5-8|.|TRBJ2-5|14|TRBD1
TGTGCCAGCAGCTGGGGGACAGCCCAAGAGACCCAGTACTTC
CASSWGTAQETQYF
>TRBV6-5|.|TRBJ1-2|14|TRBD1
TGTGCCAGCAGTTACTTCGGACAGGACTATGGCTACACCTTC
CASSYFGQDYGYTF
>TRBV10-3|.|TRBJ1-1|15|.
TGTGCCATCAGTGAGTCGAACAGGGTGGTGAGTGAAGCTTTCTTT
CAISESNRVVSEAFF
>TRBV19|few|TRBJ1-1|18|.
TGTGCCAGTAGTTTCGGGCTATTCTATCTAAGCACGGAGAATGGAGCTTTCTTT
CASSFGLFYLSTENGAFF
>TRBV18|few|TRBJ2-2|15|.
TGTGCCAGCTCAGGTCGGAGCTCGAACACCGGGGAGCTGTTTTTT
CASSGRSSNTGELFF